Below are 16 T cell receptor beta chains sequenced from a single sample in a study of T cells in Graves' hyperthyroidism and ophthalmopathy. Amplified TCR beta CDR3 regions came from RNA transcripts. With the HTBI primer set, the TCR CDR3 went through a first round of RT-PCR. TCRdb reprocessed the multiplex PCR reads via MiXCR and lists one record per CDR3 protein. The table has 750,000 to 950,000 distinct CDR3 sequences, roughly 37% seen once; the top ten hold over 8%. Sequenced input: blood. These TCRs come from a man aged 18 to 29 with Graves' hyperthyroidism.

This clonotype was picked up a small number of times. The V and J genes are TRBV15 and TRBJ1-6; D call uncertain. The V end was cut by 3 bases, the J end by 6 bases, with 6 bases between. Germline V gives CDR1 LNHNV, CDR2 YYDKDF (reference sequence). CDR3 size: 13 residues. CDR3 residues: CATSRTTNSPLHF. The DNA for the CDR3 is TGTGCCACCAGCAGGACAACTAATTCACCCCTCCACTTT.

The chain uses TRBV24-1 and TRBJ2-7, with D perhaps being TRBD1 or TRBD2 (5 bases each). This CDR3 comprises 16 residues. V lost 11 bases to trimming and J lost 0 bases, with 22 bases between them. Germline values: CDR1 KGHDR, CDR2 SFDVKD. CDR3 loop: CASSEIYPGRSYEQYF. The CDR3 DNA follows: TGTGCCAGCAGCGAAATTTACCCGGGACGCTCCTACGAGCAGTACTTC.

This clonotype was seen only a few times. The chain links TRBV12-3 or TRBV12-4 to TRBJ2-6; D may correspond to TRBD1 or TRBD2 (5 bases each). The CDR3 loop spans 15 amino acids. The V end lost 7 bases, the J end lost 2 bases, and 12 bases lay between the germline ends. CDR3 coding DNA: TGTGCCAGCACCGCCGGGGCAGCTGGGGCCAACGTCCTGACTTTC. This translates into CASTAGAAGANVLTF.

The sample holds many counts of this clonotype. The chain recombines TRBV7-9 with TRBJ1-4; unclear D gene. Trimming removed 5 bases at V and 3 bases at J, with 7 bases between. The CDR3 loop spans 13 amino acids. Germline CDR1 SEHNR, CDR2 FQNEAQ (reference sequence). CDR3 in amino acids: CASSVKSNEKLFF. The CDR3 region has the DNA TGTGCCAGCAGCGTGAAGTCTAATGAAAAACTGTTTTTT.

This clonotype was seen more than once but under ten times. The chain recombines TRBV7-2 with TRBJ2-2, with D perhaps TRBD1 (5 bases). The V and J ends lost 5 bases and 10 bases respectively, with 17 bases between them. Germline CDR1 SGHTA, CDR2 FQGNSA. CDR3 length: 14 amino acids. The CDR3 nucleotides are TGTGCCAGCAGCCCAGTCGACAGAGTAATGGAGCTGTTTTTT. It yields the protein CASSPVDRVMELFF.

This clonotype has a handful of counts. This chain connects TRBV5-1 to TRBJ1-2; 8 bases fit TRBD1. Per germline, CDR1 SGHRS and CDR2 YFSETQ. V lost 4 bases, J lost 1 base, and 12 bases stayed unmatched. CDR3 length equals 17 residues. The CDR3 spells CASSAQGAGRVNYGYTF. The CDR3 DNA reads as TGCGCCAGCAGCGCCCAGGGGGCCGGTAGAGTTAACTATGGCTACACCTTC.

CDR3 sequence reads: CASSFLDSIAGELFF. Here the CDR3 DNA reads TGTGCCAGCAGCTTCTTGGACAGTATCGCCGGGGAGCTGTTTTTT. V and J are TRBV7-9 and TRBJ2-2; weak D call: TRBD1 (6 bases). V shed 3 bases and J shed 6 bases, with 14 bases lying between them. Germline V gene sequence: CDR1 SEHNR, CDR2 FQNEAQ (reference sequence). The length of the CDR3 is 15 residues.

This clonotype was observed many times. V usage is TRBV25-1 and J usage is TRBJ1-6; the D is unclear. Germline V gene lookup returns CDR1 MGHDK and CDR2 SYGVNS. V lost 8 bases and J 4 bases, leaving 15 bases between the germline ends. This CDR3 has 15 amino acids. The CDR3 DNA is TGTGCCAGCTTAGGTAGCGCCTCGTATAATTCACCCCTCCACTTT. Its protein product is CASLGSASYNSPLHF.

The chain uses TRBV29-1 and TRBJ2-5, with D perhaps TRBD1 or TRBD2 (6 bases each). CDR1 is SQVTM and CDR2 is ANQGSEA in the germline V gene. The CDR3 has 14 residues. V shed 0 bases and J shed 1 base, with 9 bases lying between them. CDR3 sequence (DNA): TGCAGCGTTGAAGAGGGGGGCATCCAAGAGACCCAGTACTTC. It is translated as CSVEEGGIQETQYF.

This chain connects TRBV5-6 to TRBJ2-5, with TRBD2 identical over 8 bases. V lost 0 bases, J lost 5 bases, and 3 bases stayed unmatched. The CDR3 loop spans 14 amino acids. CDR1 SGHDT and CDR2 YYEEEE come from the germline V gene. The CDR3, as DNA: TGTGCCAGCAGCTTGGATCCGGGAGGGGAGACCCAGTACTTC. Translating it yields CASSLDPGGETQYF.

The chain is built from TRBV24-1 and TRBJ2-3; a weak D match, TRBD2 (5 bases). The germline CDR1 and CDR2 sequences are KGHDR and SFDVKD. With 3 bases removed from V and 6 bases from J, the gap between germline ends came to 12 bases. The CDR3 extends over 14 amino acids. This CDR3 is CATSDPKRTDTQYF. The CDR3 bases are TGTGCCACCAGTGATCCGAAGAGGACTGATACGCAGTATTTT.

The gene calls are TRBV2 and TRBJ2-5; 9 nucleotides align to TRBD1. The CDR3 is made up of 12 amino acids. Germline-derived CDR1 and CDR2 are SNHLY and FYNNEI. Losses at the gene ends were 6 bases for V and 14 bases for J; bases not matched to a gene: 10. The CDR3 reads CASSQEPGQGYF. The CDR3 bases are TGTGCCAGCAGCCAAGAACCGGGACAGGGTTACTTC.

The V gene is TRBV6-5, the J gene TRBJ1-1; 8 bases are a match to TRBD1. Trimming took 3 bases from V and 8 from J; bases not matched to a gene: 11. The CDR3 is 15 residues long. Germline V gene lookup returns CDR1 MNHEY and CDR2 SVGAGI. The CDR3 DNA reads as TGTGCCAGCAGTTATCCGCAGGGGGCTACCGAAGAAGCTTTCTTT. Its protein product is CASSYPQGATEEAFF.

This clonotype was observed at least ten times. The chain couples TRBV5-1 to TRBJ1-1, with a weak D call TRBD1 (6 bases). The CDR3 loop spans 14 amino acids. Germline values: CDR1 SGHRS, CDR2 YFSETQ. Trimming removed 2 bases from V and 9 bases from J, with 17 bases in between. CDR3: CASSLGGLSLQAFF. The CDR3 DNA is TGCGCCAGCAGCTTAGGGGGTTTGAGTCTACAAGCTTTCTTT.

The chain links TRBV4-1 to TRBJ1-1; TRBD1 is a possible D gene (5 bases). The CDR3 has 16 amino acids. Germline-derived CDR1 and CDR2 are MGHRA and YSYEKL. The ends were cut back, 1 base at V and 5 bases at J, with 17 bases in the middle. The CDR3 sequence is CASSQGLGGEGTEAFF. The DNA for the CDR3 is TGCGCCAGCAGCCAAGGGTTGGGGGGGGAGGGAACTGAAGCTTTCTTT.

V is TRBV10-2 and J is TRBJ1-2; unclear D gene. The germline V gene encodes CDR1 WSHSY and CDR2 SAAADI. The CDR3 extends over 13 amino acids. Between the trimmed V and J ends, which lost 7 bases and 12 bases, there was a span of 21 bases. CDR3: CASTVGLAGGNTF. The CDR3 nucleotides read TGCGCCAGCACGGTTGGACTAGCGGGAGGAAACACCTTC.